These 23 T cell receptor beta chains were all obtained from the same sample, sequenced in a study of T cells in Graves' hyperthyroidism and ophthalmopathy. It was RNA transcripts that yielded the amplified TCR beta CDR3 regions. HTBI primers were used for first-round RT-PCR of the TCR CDR3. MiXCR, applied by TCRdb to the multiplex PCR reads, yields one record per CDR3 protein. This table holds around 370,000 distinct CDR3 sequences, roughly 18% found once. Sequenced: blood. The origin of the receptors is a man younger than 35 with Graves' ophthalmopathy.

Worth noting for this clonotype: A junction end diverges from the germline sequence, so it may reflect a read error. V usage is TRBV28 and J usage is TRBJ1-1; D may be TRBD1 (5 bases). Germline assignment: CDR1 MDHEN and CDR2 SYDVKM. The length of the CDR3 is 14 residues. CDR3 sequence (DNA): TGTGCCAGCAATTTAGCGGGGACCAACACTGAAGCTTACTTT. Translation: CASNLAGTNTEAYF.

This clonotype came up many times. The chain joins TRBV27 to TRBJ1-5, with TRBD1 matching 8 bases. Germline V gene lookup returns CDR1 MNHEY and CDR2 SMNVEV (reference sequence). V shed 7 bases, J shed 6 bases, and the junction held 14 bases outside the gene matches. CDR3 length: 16 amino acids. CDR3 bases: TGTGCCAGCATGGCGGTAGGGGCAGGGGGCTTTCAGCCCCAGCATTTT. Translated, it gives CASMAVGAGGFQPQHF.

In this sample, this clonotype turned up many times. The rearrangement uses TRBV20-1 and TRBJ1-6, with 8 bases fitting TRBD1. The germline gives CDR1 DFQATT, CDR2 SNEGSKA (reference sequence). The CDR3 totals 13 residues. V trimming: 1 base; J trimming: 9 bases; junction bases outside the gene matches: 2. The CDR3 DNA is TGCAGTGCTAGAGGGACAGGGATTTCACCCCTCCACTTT. Amino acids: CSARGTGISPLHF.

This clonotype was counted many times. V is TRBV7-6 and J is TRBJ2-7, with D uncertain. This CDR3 is built from 15 residues. V gave up 0 bases and J gave up 2 bases, with 11 bases separating them. CDR1 and CDR2 from the germline V gene are SGHVS and FNYEAQ. The CDR3 nucleotides read TGTGCCAGCAGCTTAGCACCTGACACAACCTACGAGCAGTACTTC. This sequence encodes CASSLAPDTTYEQYF.

This clonotype was recorded many times. The rearrangement uses TRBV18 and TRBJ2-1, with 7 bases fitting TRBD1. The CDR3 is 13 amino acids. Per germline, CDR1 KGHSH and CDR2 LQKENI. With 4 bases clipped from V and 7 bases from J, the junction kept 4 bases outside the gene matches. The CDR3 sequence is CASSQQQGNEQFF. CDR3 coding DNA: TGTGCCAGCTCACAGCAACAGGGGAATGAGCAGTTCTTC.

This clonotype was observed at least ten times. At one end the junction does not follow the germline gene, possibly because of a read error. The chain uses TRBV3-1 and TRBJ2-2; TRBD1 or TRBD2 may be the D gene (5 bases each). Germline lookup yields CDR1 LGHDT and CDR2 YNNKEL (reference sequence). This CDR3 has 12 residues. This CDR3 reads CASSQDTRAGIF. CDR3 bases: TGTGCCAGCAGCCAAGATACTAGGGCAGGGATTTTT.

J is TRBJ2-7 and V is TRBV7-8; tentative D call: TRBD1 (5 bases). The germline V and J ends were trimmed by 1 base and 2 bases, with 9 bases remaining between them. Per the germline V gene, CDR1 is SGHVS and CDR2 is FQNEAQ. The CDR3 runs to 14 residues. CDR3 sequence reads: CASSLGPGPYEQYF. The CDR3 DNA sequence: TGTGCCAGCAGCTTAGGTCCAGGGCCCTACGAGCAGTACTTC.

This clonotype appeared a few times. The V gene is TRBV9, the J gene TRBJ2-3; a possible D gene is TRBD2 (6 bases). Germline CDR1 is SGDLS and CDR2 is YYNGEE. The CDR3 has 16 residues. Trimming cost V 3 bases and J 2 bases, with 16 bases left between them. CDR3 in DNA: TGTGCCAGCAGCGGGGGGGACGACCGATTCACAGATACGCAGTATTTT. As protein: CASSGGDDRFTDTQYF.

Only a few counts were recorded for this clonotype. J is TRBJ1-1 and V is TRBV5-1; D remains unclear. This CDR3 contains 15 residues. The germline gives CDR1 SGHRS, CDR2 YFSETQ. Trimming took 0 bases from V and 2 from J, leaving 11 bases between them. The CDR3 region has the DNA TGCGCCAGCAGCTTGGGGGCAGGAAAAAACACTGAAGCTTTCTTT. Translated, it gives CASSLGAGKNTEAFF.

This clonotype turned up a few times. The chain couples TRBV6-1 to TRBJ1-4; D is possibly TRBD1 (6 bases). Germline V gives CDR1 MNHNS, CDR2 SASEGT. The CDR3 totals 17 residues. The germline V and J ends were trimmed by 6 bases and 6 bases, with 23 bases remaining between them. The CDR3 here is CASSREPTGRGYEKLFF. The CDR3 DNA is TGTGCCAGCAGCCGCGAACCTACAGGGCGGGGGTATGAAAAACTGTTTTTT.

The J gene is TRBJ2-2, the V gene TRBV29-1; 10 positions agree with TRBD2. Germline V gene data show CDR1 as SQVTM and CDR2 as ANQGSEA. The CDR3 runs 16 residues. V dropped 7 bases and J dropped 8; count of bases not matched to a gene: 16. The CDR3 protein is CSASSSGGPGAGELFF. The CDR3 nucleotides are TGCAGCGCCTCGTCTAGCGGGGGCCCCGGAGCGGGGGAGCTGTTTTTT.

This clonotype was counted at least ten times. The chain links TRBV2 to TRBJ1-2; D remains unclear. This CDR3 is built from 12 residues. The V gene's germline CDR1 is SNHLY and CDR2 FYNNEI. V was cut by 4 bases and J by 7 bases, with 10 bases left in between. In nucleotides, the CDR3 is TGTGCCAGCAGTGCCACGATGTCTGGCTACACCTTC. Protein: CASSATMSGYTF.

This clonotype was observed at least ten times. The chain couples TRBV6-6 to TRBJ2-3; a weak D match, TRBD2 (5 bases). Germline CDR1 MNHNY, CDR2 SVGAGI (reference sequence). V shed 2 bases and J shed 2 bases, with 17 bases lying between them. This CDR3 comprises 17 residues. The CDR3 DNA reads TGTGCCAGCAGTTACCCGGGTGGAGGCCGGGTCACAGATACGCAGTATTTT. Protein sequence: CASSYPGGGRVTDTQYF.

This clonotype came up a few times. The rearrangement uses TRBV2 and TRBJ1-1, with 9 bases lining up with TRBD1. Germline V gene lookup returns CDR1 SNHLY and CDR2 FYNNEI. This CDR3 comprises 13 residues. Losses at the gene ends were 8 bases for V and 2 bases for J; bases not matched to a gene: 3. Here the CDR3 reads CASGTGPNTEAFF. The DNA of the CDR3 is TGTGCCAGCGGGACAGGGCCCAACACTGAAGCTTTCTTT.

This clonotype was recorded many times. This chain joins TRBV28 and TRBJ1-6; TRBD1 is a possible D gene (6 bases). V lost 4 bases, J lost 0 bases, and 16 bases lay in between. CDR1 is MDHEN, CDR2 SYDVKM, per germline. CDR3 size: 18 residues. DNA for the CDR3: TGTGCCAGCAGTTCCCCCAGGGGATTTGACTCCTATAATTCACCCCTCCACTTT. Amino acid sequence: CASSSPRGFDSYNSPLHF.

This clonotype was recorded at least ten times. The V call is TRBV7-9, the J call TRBJ1-1, with D possibly TRBD1 on 5 matching bases. Germline values: CDR1 SEHNR, CDR2 FQNEAQ (reference sequence). V shed 3 bases and J shed 4 bases, with 12 bases lying between them. This CDR3 is built from 14 residues. CDR3 nucleotides: TGTGCCAGCAGCTTCCCAGGGCTTTCCACTGAAGCTTTCTTT. It specifies CASSFPGLSTEAFF.

This clonotype was seen only a few times. This sequence joins TRBV5-1 and TRBJ1-3; D remains unclear. CDR1 SGHRS and CDR2 YFSETQ come from the germline V gene. V lost 0 bases and J lost 0, with 10 bases in between. The CDR3 has 16 amino acids. Here the CDR3 DNA reads TGCGCCAGCAGCTTGGCCGGCACCCGCTCTGGAAACACCATATATTTT. Protein product: CASSLAGTRSGNTIYF.

This clonotype was counted only a few times. Given a much more abundant clone one base away, this may be a read error. The chain is built from TRBV12-3 or TRBV12-4 and TRBJ1-5; D remains ambiguous. This CDR3 region has 16 residues. V lost 5 bases and J lost 2, with 16 bases in between. CDR3 protein: CASSERGEAGNQPQHF. The DNA of the CDR3 is TGTGCCAGCAGTGAACGGGGTGAGGCTGGCAATCAGCCCCAGCATTTT.

V is TRBV14 and J is TRBJ1-1, with D possibly being TRBD1 (6 bases). V lost 1 base, J lost 0 bases, and 18 bases lay in between. Germline lookup yields CDR1 SGHDN and CDR2 FVKESK. The CDR3 extends over 18 amino acids. CDR3 in amino acids: CASSQVNSGVFMNTEAFF. The CDR3 region has the DNA TGTGCCAGCAGCCAAGTAAACTCAGGGGTCTTCATGAACACTGAAGCTTTCTTT.

The sample holds a few counts of this clonotype. V usage is TRBV10-3 and J usage is TRBJ2-7, with D unresolved. The CDR3 is 14 residues long. Germline V lookup: CDR1 ENHRY, CDR2 SYGVKD. Trimming left V 1 base short and J 0 bases short, with 7 bases between. CDR3: CAISEYVSSYEQYF. The CDR3 DNA sequence: TGTGCCATCAGTGAGTATGTGAGCTCCTACGAGCAGTACTTC.

This clonotype was recorded many times. The V gene is TRBV6-2 or TRBV6-3, the J gene TRBJ2-7; 9 bases are shared with TRBD1. The germline V gene has CDR1 MNHEY and CDR2 SVGEGT. The CDR3 sequence is 15 residues long. The junction had 9 bases not matched to a gene; V was cut back by 7 bases and J by 2 bases. The CDR3 DNA is TGTGCCAGCACCCCTCAGGACAGGGGAGCCTACGAGCAGTACTTC. Its translation: CASTPQDRGAYEQYF.

The genes are TRBV6-4 and TRBJ2-7, with 9 bases that match TRBD1. This CDR3 is built from 13 residues. J gave up 6 bases and V 4 bases, and 4 bases lay outside the gene matches. Germline V gene lookup returns CDR1 MRHNA and CDR2 SNTAGT. The CDR3 DNA reads TGTGCCAGCAGTGGGGGACAGGGCGCCGAGCAGTACTTC. Translating gives CASSGGQGAEQYF.

This clonotype was detected many times. The CDR3 DNA is TGTGCCAGCAGTGAAGGGAGTTTGGCTGGTGAAAAACTGTTTTTT. This encodes CASSEGSLAGEKLFF. This chain uses TRBV6-1 with TRBJ1-4; D is unresolved. In germline, CDR1 is MNHNS, CDR2 SASEGT. The CDR3 covers 15 residues. V lost 1 base and J 7 bases, leaving 13 bases between the germline ends.